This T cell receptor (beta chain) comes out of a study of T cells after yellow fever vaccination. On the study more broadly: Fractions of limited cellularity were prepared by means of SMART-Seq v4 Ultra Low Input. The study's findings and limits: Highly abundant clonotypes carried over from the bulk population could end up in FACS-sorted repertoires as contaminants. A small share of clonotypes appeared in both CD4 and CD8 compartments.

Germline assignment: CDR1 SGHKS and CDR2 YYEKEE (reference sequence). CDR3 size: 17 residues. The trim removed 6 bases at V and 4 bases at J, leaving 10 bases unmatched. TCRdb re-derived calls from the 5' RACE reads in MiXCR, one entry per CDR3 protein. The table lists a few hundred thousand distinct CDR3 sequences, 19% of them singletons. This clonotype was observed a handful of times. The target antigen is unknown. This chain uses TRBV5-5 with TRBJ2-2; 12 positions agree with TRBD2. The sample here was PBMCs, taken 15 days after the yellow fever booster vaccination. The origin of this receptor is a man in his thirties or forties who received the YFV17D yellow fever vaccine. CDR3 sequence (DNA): TGTGCCAGCATCTCCAGTCTAGCGGGAGGGGCCACCGGGGAGCTGTTTTTT. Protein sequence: CASISSLAGGATGELFF.